This is a list of T cell receptor beta chains from one sample in a study of vaccination and CD4 T cells after COVID-19. MiXCR, run by TCRdb on the PCR reads, gives a single entry per CDR3 protein. This table has over 8,500 distinct CDR3 sequences, under 60% appearing once. No antigen is known for these receptors. Sequencing was done on a sample of CD4+ T cells from blood, cultured in vitro. These receptors all stem from a human donor who had recovered from COVID-19. Each CDR3 is given with its conserved first and last residue. Each record gives: V gene, J gene, D gene, clone size, CDR3 length, CDR3 protein, CDR3 DNA. The D gene is left open where the match is weak. Only part of the rows carry a size: once, few, many, or a class if the clone is expanded.

v_gene: TRBV2; j_gene: TRBJ1-5; d_gene: TRBD1; abundance: few; len: 16; CDR3aa: CASSELGQGGNQPQHF; CDR3nt: TGTGCCAGCAGCGAGCTTGGACAGGGGGGTAATCAGCCCCAGCATTTT
v_gene: TRBV30; j_gene: TRBJ1-2; d_gene: .; abundance: few; len: 12; CDR3aa: CAWSANRDIYTF; CDR3nt: TGTGCCTGGAGTGCTAACCGGGACATTTACACCTTC
v_gene: TRBV5-1; j_gene: TRBJ1-2; d_gene: TRBD1; abundance: .; len: 13; CDR3aa: CASSRGQGRGYTF; CDR3nt: TGCGCCAGCAGCCGTGGACAGGGTCGTGGCTACACCTTC
v_gene: TRBV6-1; j_gene: TRBJ1-2; d_gene: .; abundance: few; len: 14; CDR3aa: CASKEDPVDYGYTF; CDR3nt: TGTGCCAGCAAAGAGGACCCCGTTGACTATGGCTACACCTTC
v_gene: TRBV7-9; j_gene: TRBJ1-4; d_gene: .; abundance: few; len: 14; CDR3aa: CASSFSGGNEKLFF; CDR3nt: TGTGCCAGCAGCTTCTCGGGGGGTAATGAAAAACTGTTTTTT
v_gene: TRBV3-1; j_gene: TRBJ2-1; d_gene: TRBD2; abundance: .; len: 15; CDR3aa: CASSLGLAGNNEQFF; CDR3nt: TGTGCCAGCAGCCTGGGACTAGCGGGGAACAATGAGCAGTTCTTC
v_gene: TRBV11-2; j_gene: TRBJ2-1; d_gene: .; abundance: few; len: 15; CDR3aa: CASRSWGRSYNEQFF; CDR3nt: TGTGCCAGCAGATCTTGGGGGAGGTCCTACAATGAGCAGTTCTTC
v_gene: TRBV7-2; j_gene: TRBJ2-7; d_gene: .; abundance: .; len: 16; CDR3aa: CASSLYGTPNIYEQYF; CDR3nt: TGTGCCAGCAGCTTATACGGGACACCAAACATTTACGAGCAGTACTTC
v_gene: TRBV5-1; j_gene: TRBJ2-7; d_gene: TRBD1; abundance: .; len: 16; CDR3aa: CASSEIDRGLSYEQYF; CDR3nt: TGCGCCAGCAGCGAGATTGACAGGGGGCTATCCTACGAGCAGTACTTC
v_gene: TRBV6-2/TRBV6-3; j_gene: TRBJ1-3; d_gene: TRBD1; abundance: .; len: 16; CDR3aa: CASNRDREAAGNTIYF; CDR3nt: TGTGCCAGCAACCGGGACAGGGAGGCTGCTGGAAACACCATATATTTT
v_gene: TRBV7-8; j_gene: TRBJ2-2; d_gene: .; abundance: .; len: 15; CDR3aa: CASRPVRGDRRELFF; CDR3nt: TGTGCCAGCAGGCCCGTGAGGGGGGATCGGCGGGAGCTGTTTTTT
v_gene: TRBV29-1; j_gene: TRBJ1-2; d_gene: TRBD1; abundance: .; len: 15; CDR3aa: CSVEVRSGDRGRRTF; CDR3nt: TGCAGCGTTGAAGTACGATCGGGGGACAGGGGGCGTCGAACCTTC
v_gene: TRBV6-9; j_gene: TRBJ1-1; d_gene: .; abundance: few; len: 12; CDR3aa: CASKTAYTEAFF; CDR3nt: TGTGCCAGTAAGACGGCATACACTGAAGCTTTCTTT
v_gene: TRBV29-1; j_gene: TRBJ1-1; d_gene: .; abundance: .; len: 15; CDR3aa: CSFLTQGLRNTEAFF; CDR3nt: TGCAGCTTCCTGACCCAGGGGCTCAGGAACACTGAAGCTTTCTTT
v_gene: TRBV6-2/TRBV6-3; j_gene: TRBJ1-1; d_gene: .; abundance: .; len: 16; CDR3aa: CASSSFPGRMNTEAFF; CDR3nt: TGTGCCAGCAGTTCTTTCCCGGGACGGATGAACACTGAAGCTTTCTTT
v_gene: TRBV5-1; j_gene: TRBJ2-5; d_gene: .; abundance: .; len: 14; CDR3aa: CASGPGVFGETQYF; CDR3nt: TGCGCCAGCGGCCCAGGGGTTTTTGGAGAGACCCAGTACTTC
v_gene: TRBV19; j_gene: TRBJ1-1; d_gene: .; abundance: .; len: 13; CDR3aa: CASSANMNTEAFF; CDR3nt: TGTGCCAGTAGTGCGAACATGAACACTGAAGCTTTCTTT
v_gene: TRBV7-9; j_gene: TRBJ2-2; d_gene: .; abundance: .; len: 18; CDR3aa: CASRYNGYGTRNTGELFF; CDR3nt: TGTGCCAGCAGATATAATGGATACGGGACACGAAACACCGGGGAGCTGTTTTTT
v_gene: TRBV11-3; j_gene: TRBJ1-2; d_gene: TRBD1; abundance: .; len: 17; CDR3aa: CASSLGDRGKGNYGYTF; CDR3nt: TGTGCCAGCAGCTTAGGGGACAGGGGAAAGGGTAACTATGGCTACACCTTC
v_gene: TRBV5-1; j_gene: TRBJ1-2; d_gene: .; abundance: .; len: 13; CDR3aa: CASSSGSLYGYTF; CDR3nt: TGCGCCAGCAGCTCTGGGTCACTCTATGGCTACACCTTC
v_gene: TRBV21-1; j_gene: TRBJ1-2; d_gene: .; abundance: few; len: 21; CDR3aa: CASSKALKIMGAPGLNYGYTF; CDR3nt: TGTGCCAGCAGCAAAGCGCTGAAGATTATGGGGGCGCCCGGCCTAAACTATGGCTACACCTTC
v_gene: TRBV6-1; j_gene: TRBJ1-2; d_gene: .; abundance: .; len: 14; CDR3aa: CASSGSLGERGYTF; CDR3nt: TGTGCCAGCAGTGGGTCATTGGGGGAACGCGGCTACACCTTC
v_gene: TRBV20-1; j_gene: TRBJ1-6; d_gene: .; abundance: .; len: 15; CDR3aa: CSASLQSSYNSPLHF; CDR3nt: TGCAGTGCTAGCCTACAAAGCTCCTATAATTCACCCCTCCACTTT
v_gene: TRBV19; j_gene: TRBJ2-7; d_gene: TRBD2; abundance: .; len: 18; CDR3aa: CASSITLSSTSGIYEQYF; CDR3nt: TGTGCCAGTAGTATTACCCTGAGCTCGACTAGCGGGATATACGAGCAGTACTTC
v_gene: TRBV2; j_gene: TRBJ2-3; d_gene: .; abundance: few; len: 17; CDR3aa: CASRVHRDNPSTDTQYF; CDR3nt: TGTGCCAGCAGGGTCCACCGGGACAACCCTTCCACAGATACGCAGTATTTT
v_gene: TRBV2; j_gene: TRBJ2-5; d_gene: TRBD2; abundance: .; len: 16; CDR3aa: CASSESAGGDQETQYF; CDR3nt: TGTGCCAGCAGTGAATCAGCGGGGGGCGACCAAGAGACCCAGTACTTC
v_gene: TRBV10-3; j_gene: TRBJ2-2; d_gene: .; abundance: few; len: 13; CDR3aa: CAIRNSDTGELFF; CDR3nt: TGTGCCATCAGGAACAGCGACACCGGGGAGCTGTTTTTT
v_gene: TRBV30; j_gene: TRBJ2-2; d_gene: TRBD2; abundance: .; len: 14; CDR3aa: CAWGTGLATGELFF; CDR3nt: TGTGCCTGGGGGACGGGACTAGCGACCGGGGAGCTGTTTTTT
v_gene: TRBV11-3; j_gene: TRBJ1-3; d_gene: .; abundance: .; len: 13; CDR3aa: CASSFDRGNTIYF; CDR3nt: TGTGCCAGCAGCTTTGACAGGGGAAACACCATATATTTT
v_gene: TRBV4-2; j_gene: TRBJ1-2; d_gene: .; abundance: few; len: 15; CDR3aa: CASSQESQGSYGYTF; CDR3nt: TGTGCCAGCAGCCAAGAATCCCAGGGTAGCTATGGCTACACCTTC
v_gene: TRBV30; j_gene: TRBJ2-1; d_gene: .; abundance: .; len: 11; CDR3aa: CAWSQMGEQFF; CDR3nt: TGTGCCTGGAGTCAAATGGGCGAGCAGTTCTTC
v_gene: TRBV2; j_gene: TRBJ1-5; d_gene: .; abundance: .; len: 15; CDR3aa: CASSERDKSNQPQHF; CDR3nt: TGTGCCAGCAGTGAGCGGGACAAAAGCAATCAGCCCCAGCATTTT
v_gene: TRBV5-1; j_gene: TRBJ2-7; d_gene: .; abundance: few; len: 15; CDR3aa: CASSLEGGSSYEQYF; CDR3nt: TGCGCCAGCAGCTTGGAGGGGGGGAGCTCCTACGAGCAGTACTTC
v_gene: TRBV14; j_gene: TRBJ2-7; d_gene: TRBD1; abundance: .; len: 13; CDR3aa: CASKRQGAAEQYF; CDR3nt: TGTGCCAGCAAAAGACAGGGGGCGGCCGAGCAGTACTTC
v_gene: TRBV11-2; j_gene: TRBJ1-4; d_gene: .; abundance: .; len: 15; CDR3aa: CASSSSRSTNEKLFF; CDR3nt: TGTGCCAGCAGCTCATCGAGGTCAACTAATGAAAAACTGTTTTTT
v_gene: TRBV6-1; j_gene: TRBJ1-2; d_gene: .; abundance: few; len: 15; CDR3aa: CASSDLTGPNYGYTF; CDR3nt: TGTGCCAGCAGTGATTTGACCGGCCCTAACTATGGCTACACCTTC
v_gene: TRBV27; j_gene: TRBJ2-3; d_gene: TRBD2; abundance: .; len: 16; CDR3aa: CASRLLSGGQTDTQYF; CDR3nt: TGTGCCAGCCGCCTCCTTAGCGGGGGCCAGACAGATACGCAGTATTTT
v_gene: TRBV27; j_gene: TRBJ2-1; d_gene: .; abundance: .; len: 14; CDR3aa: CASRRGRSYNEQFF; CDR3nt: TGTGCCAGCAGACGGGGCCGGTCCTACAATGAGCAGTTCTTC
v_gene: TRBV5-4; j_gene: TRBJ1-6; d_gene: .; abundance: .; len: 16; CDR3aa: CASSQQGTVYNSPLHF; CDR3nt: TGTGCCAGCAGTCAACAGGGAACGGTTTATAATTCACCCCTCCACTTT
v_gene: TRBV20-1; j_gene: TRBJ1-2; d_gene: .; abundance: .; len: 15; CDR3aa: CSARDGRTPNYGYTF; CDR3nt: TGCAGTGCCCGGGACGGCCGTACCCCTAACTATGGCTACACCTTC
v_gene: TRBV5-4; j_gene: TRBJ1-2; d_gene: TRBD1; abundance: .; len: 15; CDR3aa: CASSWEQGADYGYTF; CDR3nt: TGTGCCAGCAGCTGGGAACAGGGGGCCGACTATGGCTACACCTTC
v_gene: TRBV20-1; j_gene: TRBJ2-4; d_gene: .; abundance: few; len: 14; CDR3aa: CSAIREGAKNIQYF; CDR3nt: TGCAGTGCTATAAGGGAAGGGGCCAAAAACATTCAGTACTTC
v_gene: TRBV27; j_gene: TRBJ1-2; d_gene: .; abundance: .; len: 15; CDR3aa: CASSFQPGANYGYTF; CDR3nt: TGTGCCAGCAGTTTTCAGCCGGGAGCTAACTATGGCTACACCTTC
v_gene: TRBV20-1; j_gene: TRBJ2-3; d_gene: TRBD1; abundance: .; len: 15; CDR3aa: CSLTPGQAHTDTQYF; CDR3nt: TGCAGTCTTACCCCCGGACAGGCGCACACAGATACGCAGTATTTT
v_gene: TRBV29-1; j_gene: TRBJ2-3; d_gene: TRBD2; abundance: .; len: 16; CDR3aa: CSAPGQAGGRIDTQYF; CDR3nt: TGCAGCGCCCCTGGGCAAGCGGGGGGGCGGATAGATACGCAGTATTTT
v_gene: TRBV20-1; j_gene: TRBJ2-3; d_gene: .; abundance: few; len: 13; CDR3aa: CSARDGFTDTQYF; CDR3nt: TGCAGTGCTAGAGATGGGTTCACAGATACGCAGTATTTT
v_gene: TRBV30; j_gene: TRBJ2-7; d_gene: TRBD1; abundance: .; len: 13; CDR3aa: CAWRKGQGGEQYF; CDR3nt: TGTGCCTGGCGTAAAGGACAGGGGGGCGAGCAGTACTTC
v_gene: TRBV20-1; j_gene: TRBJ2-5; d_gene: TRBD2; abundance: once; len: 19; CDR3aa: CSARRRLAGGPYSQETQYF; CDR3nt: TGCAGTGCTAGGCGAAGACTAGCGGGGGGACCGTATTCCCAAGAGACCCAGTACTTC
v_gene: TRBV12-3/TRBV12-4; j_gene: TRBJ1-1; d_gene: TRBD1; abundance: .; len: 14; CDR3aa: CASSTRQGGTEAFF; CDR3nt: TGTGCCAGCAGCACAAGACAGGGAGGGACTGAAGCTTTCTTT
v_gene: TRBV5-1; j_gene: TRBJ1-1; d_gene: .; abundance: .; len: 13; CDR3aa: CASSPVTNTEAFF; CDR3nt: TGCGCCAGCAGCCCCGTCACGAACACTGAAGCTTTCTTT
v_gene: TRBV7-2; j_gene: TRBJ2-5; d_gene: .; abundance: .; len: 14; CDR3aa: CASSPSLGQETQYF; CDR3nt: TGTGCCAGCAGCCCGTCGTTGGGCCAAGAGACCCAGTACTTC